The TCR beta chain under discussion was sequenced for a study of T-cell memory formation after mild COVID-19. MiXCR, run by TCRdb on the 5' RACE reads, gives a single entry per CDR3 protein. The table records around 370,000 distinct CDR3 sequences, around 21% of them present only once. This clonotype was obtained from an adult woman who had mild COVID-19 (a few samples of this study predate the infection). Cell type and time point are not known. Sequenced material: PBMCs or a T cell subset sorted from them (not recorded which).

The CDR3 spells CASSLGGGLEQFF. The CDR3 region has the DNA TGTGCCAGCAGCTTAGGAGGGGGTTTGGAGCAGTTCTTC. This chain links TRBV11-2 with TRBJ2-1, with a possible D match to TRBD1 (6 bases). This CDR3 is 13 amino acids long. Germline-derived CDR1 and CDR2 are SGHAT and FQNNGV. V was shortened by 1 base and J by 10 bases, with 11 bases between the two germline ends.